Listed below are T cell receptor beta chains from one sample, sequenced in a study of cytomegalovirus exposure and HLA in healthy donors. Assay used: immunoSEQ multiplex PCR; TCRdb lists only in-frame clones, some missing. The table lists 250,000 to 350,000 clones, about nine tenths of them singletons. The sequenced sample was PBMCs. The receptors were sampled from a man aged 35-49 years in good health and CMV-seropositive. CDR3s include the opening cysteine and the closing phenylalanine or tryptophan. D genes are given only for firm matches. Size is omitted from some rows. Given values are once, few, many or a class for expanded clones.

V	J	D	size	DNA	CDR3
TRBV27	TRBJ2-4	TRBD2	NA	TGTGCCAGCAGTAGCGGGGGAGTAGCCAAAAACATTCAGTACTTC	CASSSGGVAKNIQYF
TRBV28	TRBJ2-7	TRBD2	NA	TGTGCCAGCAGTTCCCCGGGACTAACCTACGAGCAGTACTTC	CASSSPGLTYEQYF
TRBV6-5	TRBJ2-1	NA	NA	TGTGCCAGCAGTTCCGCCGGGACACTCTACAATGAGCAGTTCTTC	CASSSAGTLYNEQFF
TRBV11-1	TRBJ2-5	TRBD1	NA	TGTGCCAGCAGCTCTTTACAGGGGGAGACCCAGTACTTC	CASSSLQGETQYF
TRBV28	TRBJ1-2	NA	NA	TGTGCCAGCAGTTCGGGGGTTAACTATGGCTACACCTTC	CASSSGVNYGYTF
TRBV2	TRBJ2-3	NA	NA	TGTGCCAGGCCTCGAGGGAGCGTAGGAACAGATACGCAGTATTTT	CARPRGSVGTDTQYF
TRBV5-4	TRBJ2-1	TRBD2	NA	TGTGCCAGCAGCTTGTTAATAGCGGGAGGGGTCTACAATGAGCAGTTCTTC	CASSLLIAGGVYNEQFF
TRBV18	TRBJ1-5	TRBD1	NA	TGTGCCAGCTCACCCGGACAGGATCGCAAAAGCCAGCCCCAGCATTTT	CASSPGQDRKSQPQHF
TRBV5-1	TRBJ2-1	TRBD2	NA	TGCGCCAGCAGCTTGGCCGGGACTAGCTGGCTGGTGCAGTTCTTC	CASSLAGTSWLVQFF
TRBV10-1	TRBJ2-3	NA	NA	TGCGCCAGCAGCCTAGCCGGCACAGATACGCAGTATTTT	CASSLAGTDTQYF
TRBV6-6	TRBJ1-1	NA	NA	TGTGCCAGCATAGGGGTCTCAGGCAACACTGAAGCTTTCTTT	CASIGVSGNTEAFF
TRBV6-5	TRBJ2-7	NA	few	TGTGCCAGCAGTTACTCGGGAGAATACGAGCAGTACTTC	CASSYSGEYEQYF
TRBV27	TRBJ2-7	NA	NA	TGTGCCAGCAGTTTAAGGGGTAGCTACGAGCAGTACTTC	CASSLRGSYEQYF
TRBV2	TRBJ2-7	TRBD2	NA	TGTGCCAGCAGGGGGCGAAGGGCTAGCGGGGGAATCTCCTACGAGCAGTACTTC	CASRGRRASGGISYEQYF
TRBV7-3	TRBJ1-1	NA	NA	TGTGCCAGCAGCTTAGAACCAGGGAACACTGAAGCTTTCTTT	CASSLEPGNTEAFF
TRBV5-1	TRBJ2-5	TRBD1	NA	TGCGCCAGCAGCTTTTTCTCGACAGGGGAAGAGACCCAGTACTTC	CASSFFSTGEETQYF
TRBV7-2	TRBJ1-4	TRBD1	NA	TGTGCCAGCAGCCGCGGACAGGGGAATGGTGAAAAACTGTTTTTT	CASSRGQGNGEKLFF
TRBV28	TRBJ1-5	NA	NA	TGTGCCAGCAGTTATTTAGGTCAGGGTAAACATAGCAATCAGCCCCAGCATTTT	CASSYLGQGKHSNQPQHF
TRBV5-1	TRBJ2-2	TRBD1	few	TGCGCCAGCAGCCCCAGGGGACAGGGGACCGGGGAGCTGTTTTTT	CASSPRGQGTGELFF
TRBV21-1	TRBJ1-1	NA	few	TGTGCCAGCCGAGGGCACAAGAACACTGAAGCTTTCTTT	CASRGHKNTEAFF
TRBV18	TRBJ2-7	TRBD2	NA	TGTGCCAGCTCTTCTGGGGTAGCGGGGTACGAGCAGTACTTC	CASSSGVAGYEQYF
TRBV30	TRBJ1-5	NA	NA	TGTGCCTGGAGTGTTGAGGTATACAATCAGCCCCAGCATTTT	CAWSVEVYNQPQHF
TRBV18	TRBJ2-7	NA	NA	TGTGCCAGCTCAACAGGGAATAACGAGCAGTACTTC	CASSTGNNEQYF
TRBV7-2	TRBJ2-7	NA	NA	TGTGCCAGCAGCCCTTGGACTTTTTCCTACGAGCAGTACTTC	CASSPWTFSYEQYF
TRBV21-1	TRBJ1-2	NA	NA	TGTGCCAGCAGCAATGTGAGGGGGCGCAACTATGGCTACACCTTC	CASSNVRGRNYGYTF
TRBV7-6	TRBJ1-1	NA	NA	TGTGCCAGCAGCCAAGACAAGAACACTGAAGCTTTCTTT	CASSQDKNTEAFF
TRBV5-1	TRBJ1-4	NA	NA	TGCGCCAGCAGCTGGGACGACAGGACCGCAAGTAATGAAAAACTGTTTTTT	CASSWDDRTASNEKLFF